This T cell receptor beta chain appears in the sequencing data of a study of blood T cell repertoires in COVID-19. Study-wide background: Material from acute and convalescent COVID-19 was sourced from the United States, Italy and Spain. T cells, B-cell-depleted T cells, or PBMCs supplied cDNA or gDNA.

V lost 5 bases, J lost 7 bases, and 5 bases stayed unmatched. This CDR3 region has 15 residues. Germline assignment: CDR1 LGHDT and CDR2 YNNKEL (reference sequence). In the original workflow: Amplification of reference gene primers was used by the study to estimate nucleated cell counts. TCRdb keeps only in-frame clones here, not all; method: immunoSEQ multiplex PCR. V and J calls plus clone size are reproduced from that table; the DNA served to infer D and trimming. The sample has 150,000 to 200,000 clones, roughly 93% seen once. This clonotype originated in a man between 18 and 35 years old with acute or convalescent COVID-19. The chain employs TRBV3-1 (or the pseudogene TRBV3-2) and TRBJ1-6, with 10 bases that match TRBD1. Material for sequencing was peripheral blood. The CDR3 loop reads CASSARDRGNSPLHF. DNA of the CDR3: TGTGCCAGCAGCGCTAGGGACAGGGGAAATTCACCCCTCCACTTT.